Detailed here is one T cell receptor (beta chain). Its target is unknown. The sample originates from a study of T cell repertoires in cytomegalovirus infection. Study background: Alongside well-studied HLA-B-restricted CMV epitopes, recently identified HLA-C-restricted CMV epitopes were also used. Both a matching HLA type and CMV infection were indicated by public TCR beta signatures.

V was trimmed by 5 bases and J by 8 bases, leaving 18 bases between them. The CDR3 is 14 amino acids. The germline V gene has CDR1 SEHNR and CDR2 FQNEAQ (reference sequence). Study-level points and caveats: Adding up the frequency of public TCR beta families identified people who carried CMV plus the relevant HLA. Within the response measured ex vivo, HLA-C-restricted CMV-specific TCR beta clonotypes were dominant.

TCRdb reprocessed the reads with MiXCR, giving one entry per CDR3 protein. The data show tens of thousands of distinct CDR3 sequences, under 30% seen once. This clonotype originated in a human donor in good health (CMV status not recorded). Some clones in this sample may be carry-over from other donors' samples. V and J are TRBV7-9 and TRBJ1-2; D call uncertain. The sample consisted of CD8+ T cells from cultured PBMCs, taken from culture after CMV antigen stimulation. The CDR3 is CASSRPIESVGYTF. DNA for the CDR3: TGTGCCAGCAGCCGCCCGATAGAGTCCGTGGGCTACACCTTC.